This TCR beta chain was obtained from a study of T cells in Graves' hyperthyroidism and ophthalmopathy. The authors took PBMCs from roughly 9.5 ml fresh peripheral blood. The investigators amplified TCR beta CDR3 regions from RNA transcripts. The HTBI set primed first-round TCR CDR3 RT-PCR. MiXCR was run by TCRdb on the multiplex PCR reads, yielding one entry per CDR3 protein. The repertoire has fewer than 200,000 distinct CDR3 sequences, about 9.4% of them found once; the top ten carry roughly a fifth. This clonotype was detected many times. The sample was blood. The sequence was collected from a woman younger than 30 with Graves' hyperthyroidism that later progressed to Graves' ophthalmopathy.

For the CDR3, the DNA is TGTGCCAGCAGTGACCGGGGCTTTCAAGAGACCCAGTACTTC. It is translated as CASSDRGFQETQYF. The rearrangement uses TRBV28 and TRBJ2-5; D may be TRBD1 or TRBD2 (5 bases each). The germline gives CDR1 MDHEN, CDR2 SYDVKM. The CDR3 length is 14 residues. Trimming took off 5 bases at V and 2 bases at J, with 12 bases between the two ends.